This passage covers 4 T cell receptor beta chains from one sample sequenced in a study of blood T cell repertoires in COVID-19. Using immunoSEQ multiplex PCR, the repertoire was profiled, and TCRdb retains in-frame clones only, with some absent. The profile shows about 86,000 clones, around 80% of them singletons. The specimen sequenced was peripheral blood. The receptor source for this set is an elderly woman with active or convalescent COVID-19.

The chain joins TRBV3-1 (or the pseudogene TRBV3-2) to TRBJ2-7; a weak D match, TRBD2 (6 bases). Looked up from germline, CDR1 is LGHDT and CDR2 is YNNKEL (reference sequence). V was cut by 1 base and J by 2 bases, with 12 bases left in between. This CDR3 spans 15 amino acids. The DNA of the CDR3 is TGTGCCAGCAGCCAAGCCGGGACTTCAGCCTACGAGCAGTACTTC. Its translation: CASSQAGTSAYEQYF.

The genes are TRBV2 and TRBJ1-2; weak D call: TRBD1 (5 bases). V shed 6 bases and J shed 6 bases, with 11 bases lying between them. CDR1 is SNHLY and CDR2 is FYNNEI in the germline V gene. The CDR3 is 12 residues long. The CDR3: CASREGWDGYTF. The CDR3 coding sequence is TGTGCCAGCAGGGAGGGGTGGGATGGCTACACCTTC. Full variable domain (remainder filled in from reference TRBV2 and TRBJ1-2): EPEVTQTPSHQVTQMGQEVILRCVPISNHLYFYWYRQILGQKVEFLVSFYNNEISEKSEIFDDQFSVERPDGSNFTLKIRSTKLEDSAMYFCASREGWDGYTFGSGTRLTVV.

This clone was seen only a few times. This chain connects TRBV7-6 to TRBJ1-4; D remains unclear. V was trimmed by 5 bases and J by 4 bases, leaving 14 bases between them. Germline V gene sequence: CDR1 SGHVS, CDR2 FNYEAQ. This CDR3 is 15 amino acids long. CDR3 sequence (DNA): TGTGCCAGCAGCCCCCGGTTTACCCTTAATGAAAAACTGTTTTTT. It specifies CASSPRFTLNEKLFF.

This chain links TRBV28 with TRBJ2-3; 11 nucleotides match TRBD2. The V segment lost 7 bases and the J segment 1 base; nucleotides outside the gene matches: 7. This CDR3 is built from 16 residues. Per the germline V gene, CDR1 is MDHEN and CDR2 is SYDVKM. CDR3 nucleotides: TGTGCCAGCACCATAGCGGGGGGGCCGGGCACAGATACGCAGTATTTT. This translates into CASTIAGGPGTDTQYF.